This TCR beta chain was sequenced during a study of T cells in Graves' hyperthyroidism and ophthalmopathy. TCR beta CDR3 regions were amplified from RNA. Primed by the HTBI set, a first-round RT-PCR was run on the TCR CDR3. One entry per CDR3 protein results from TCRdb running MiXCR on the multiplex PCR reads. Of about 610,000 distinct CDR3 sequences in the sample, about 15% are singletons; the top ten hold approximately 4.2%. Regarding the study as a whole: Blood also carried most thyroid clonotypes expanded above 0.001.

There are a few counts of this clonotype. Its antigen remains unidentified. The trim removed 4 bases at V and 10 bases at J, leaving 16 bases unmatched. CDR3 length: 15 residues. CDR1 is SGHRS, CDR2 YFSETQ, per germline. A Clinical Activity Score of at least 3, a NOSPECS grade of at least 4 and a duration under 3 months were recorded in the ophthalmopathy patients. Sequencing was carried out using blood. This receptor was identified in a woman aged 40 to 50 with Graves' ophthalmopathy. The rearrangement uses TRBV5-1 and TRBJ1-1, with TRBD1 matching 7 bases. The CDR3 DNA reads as TGCGCCAGCAGCCTCAATGACAGGGCGGGTTGGGGAGCTTTCTTT. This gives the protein CASSLNDRAGWGAFF.